This T cell receptor (beta chain) was profiled in a study of blood T cell repertoires in COVID-19. CDR3 length: 15 residues. The germline CDR1 and CDR2 sequences are LGHNA and YNFKEQ. The V and J ends lost 4 bases and 7 bases respectively, with 17 bases between them. Produced via immunoSEQ multiplex PCR; TCRdb's table is partial and in-frame only. The top ten clones hold under 2.5% of a sample with around 220,000 clones, 75% to 95% of them seen once. The origin of this receptor is a woman aged 18-29 years who had recovered from COVID-19. The sample consisted of PBMCs or T cells enriched from blood (not recorded which). The chain employs TRBV4-2 and TRBJ2-1; the D gene is possibly TRBD1 (6 bases). The CDR3 loop reads CASSLRTVHRNEQFF. The DNA of the CDR3 is TGTGCCAGCAGCCTACGGACAGTCCATCGAAATGAGCAGTTCTTC.